This paragraph covers one T cell receptor beta chain sequence. Its antigen is still unknown. Germline CDR1 reads MNHEY; CDR2 reads SVGAGI. This CDR3 is 13 amino acids long. V was pared by 7 bases and J by 9 bases, with 9 bases of the junction left unmatched. The repertoire was sequenced with immunoSEQ multiplex PCR; TCRdb's copy has only in-frame clones and lacks some. The sample lists about 150,000 clones, 75% to 90% occurring once. The sample belongs to a study of T cell responses to AZD1222 COVID-19 vaccine. Study-wide results and caveats: Increases in Spike-specific TCR breadth and depth were seen after two AZD1222 doses.

The receptor comes from an adult in good health. The chain couples TRBV6-5 to TRBJ1-1; TRBD1 agrees at 9 bases. The source was peripheral blood, collected on day 0 of AZD1222 vaccination. The CDR3 loop reads CASTLEQGAKAFF. The CDR3, as DNA: TGTGCCAGCACCCTGGAACAGGGGGCGAAAGCTTTCTTT.